The 8 T cell receptor beta chains presented below share a single source sample, sequenced in a study of T cell responses to AZD1222 COVID-19 vaccine. TCRdb's table, derived via immunoSEQ multiplex PCR, lists solely in-frame clones and lacks some. Here the sample spans 100,000 to 120,000 clones, about 81% being singletons. The specimen comprised peripheral blood, sampled on day 0 of AZD1222 vaccination. The receptors here all came from an adult in good health.

The chain employs TRBV4-3 and TRBJ1-4, with 12 nucleotides matching TRBD1. V gave up 0 bases and J gave up 7 bases; unmatched junction bases: 9. From germline, CDR1 is LGHNA and CDR2 YSLEER. The length of the CDR3 is 18 residues. The CDR3 DNA reads as TGCGCCAGCAGCCAAGAAGCGGGACAGGGGGCGAGTGGTGAAAAACTGTTTTTT. Protein sequence: CASSQEAGQGASGEKLFF.

In this sample, this clone turned up a few times. The chain combines TRBV19 with TRBJ2-1, with TRBD2 as a possible D gene (5 bases). Trimming took off 3 bases at V and 2 bases at J, with 11 bases between the two ends. Germline loops: CDR1 LNHDA, CDR2 SQIVND (reference sequence). The CDR3 sequence is 15 residues long. DNA for the CDR3: TGTGCCAGTAGTATTGGCGGGTACACCTACAATGAGCAGTTCTTC. It is translated as CASSIGGYTYNEQFF.

The chain has TRBV25-1 and TRBJ2-3; D possibly corresponds to TRBD1 (6 bases). V lost 8 bases and J 4 bases, leaving 19 bases between the germline ends. The CDR3 sequence is 15 residues long. Germline V lookup: CDR1 MGHDK, CDR2 SYGVNS. The CDR3 reads CASAGGFTGADTQYF. DNA for the CDR3: TGTGCCAGCGCTGGGGGCTTTACCGGCGCAGATACGCAGTATTTT.

The chain couples TRBV11-2 to TRBJ1-1; 7 positions match TRBD1. V gave up 5 bases and J gave up 0 bases; unmatched junction bases: 6. From germline, CDR1 is SGHAT and CDR2 FQNNGV. The CDR3 is 15 amino acids. The chain's CDR3 is CASSPWTGVNTEAFF. Written as DNA, the CDR3 is TGTGCCAGCAGCCCCTGGACAGGAGTGAACACTGAAGCTTTCTTT.

V gene TRBV5-4 combines with J gene TRBJ1-4; no reliable D call. CDR3 size: 12 residues. V shed 4 bases and J shed 11 bases, with 12 bases lying between them. Germline V gene lookup returns CDR1 SGHNT and CDR2 YYREEE (reference sequence). The chain's CDR3 is CASSRPGEKLFF. The DNA of the CDR3 is TGTGCCAGCAGCCGCCCCGGGGAGAAACTGTTTTTT.

The rearrangement links TRBV4-1 to TRBJ2-2; D gene unclear. The CDR3 covers 14 residues. CDR1 and CDR2 from the germline V gene are MGHRA and YSYEKL. V was trimmed by 1 base and J by 4 bases, leaving 7 bases between them. The CDR3 spells CASSQGIVTGELFF. The CDR3 coding sequence is TGCGCCAGCAGCCAAGGTATAGTCACCGGGGAGCTGTTTTTT.

This chain uses TRBV9 with TRBJ1-3, with D unresolved. This CDR3 is 15 amino acids long. V lost 0 bases and J 1 base, leaving 8 bases between the germline ends. The V gene's germline CDR1 is SGDLS and CDR2 YYNGEE. The CDR3 loop reads CASSVGEGSGNTIYF. The DNA for the CDR3 is TGTGCCAGCAGCGTAGGGGAGGGTTCTGGAAACACCATATATTTT.

V is TRBV29-1 and J is TRBJ2-5; 12 bases fit TRBD2. Germline V gene sequence: CDR1 SQVTM, CDR2 ANQGSEA. The ends lost 6 bases at V and 5 bases at J; junction bases unmatched: 19. This CDR3 region has 18 residues. CDR3 sequence: CSVLGRGPSGGASETQYF. In DNA, the CDR3 is TGCAGCGTCCTTGGCAGGGGTCCTAGCGGGGGGGCAAGCGAGACCCAGTACTTC.